A selection of T cell receptor beta chains follows, all from one sample in a study of naive and memory T cell subsets. TCRdb re-derived calls from the 5' RACE reads in MiXCR, one entry per CDR3 protein. The sample records roughly 60,000 distinct CDR3 sequences, around 8% being singletons. These receptors came from a female donor in good health. CDR3s include the opening cysteine and the closing phenylalanine or tryptophan. Each record gives: V gene, J gene, D gene, clone size, CDR3 protein, CDR3 DNA. A D gene is named only where the DNA matches it firmly. Size values are once, few and many counts, or a class for expanded clones, and some rows have none.

v_gene: TRBV12-3/TRBV12-4; j_gene: TRBJ2-2; d_gene: TRBD2; abundance: NA; CDR3aa: CASRTSGRATGELFF; CDR3nt: TGTGCCAGTCGGACTAGCGGGAGGGCCACCGGGGAGCTGTTTTTT
v_gene: TRBV27; j_gene: TRBJ2-7; d_gene: NA; abundance: NA; CDR3aa: CASSRQASYEQYF; CDR3nt: TGTGCCAGCAGTCGGCAGGCCTCCTACGAGCAGTACTTC
v_gene: TRBV3-1; j_gene: TRBJ1-2; d_gene: NA; abundance: many; CDR3aa: CASSQTRYYGYTF; CDR3nt: TGTGCCAGCAGCCAAACCAGGTACTATGGCTACACCTTC
v_gene: TRBV7-3; j_gene: TRBJ2-5; d_gene: NA; abundance: many; CDR3aa: CASSSGSGETQYF; CDR3nt: TGTGCCAGCAGCTCCGGGAGTGGAGAGACCCAGTACTTC
v_gene: TRBV2; j_gene: TRBJ1-5; d_gene: NA; abundance: NA; CDR3aa: CASSELGVGASQPQHF; CDR3nt: TGTGCCAGCAGTGAATTGGGTGTGGGGGCGAGTCAGCCCCAGCATTTT
v_gene: TRBV6-5; j_gene: TRBJ2-7; d_gene: TRBD1; abundance: NA; CDR3aa: CASRGQGGNEQYF; CDR3nt: TGTGCCAGCAGAGGACAGGGGGGGAACGAGCAGTACTTC
v_gene: TRBV4-1; j_gene: TRBJ2-1; d_gene: NA; abundance: NA; CDR3aa: CASSQDRLDSYNEQFF; CDR3nt: TGCGCCAGCAGCCAAGACCGACTCGATTCCTACAATGAGCAGTTCTTC
v_gene: TRBV29-1; j_gene: TRBJ2-7; d_gene: TRBD2; abundance: NA; CDR3aa: CSAWTSGRLSYEQYF; CDR3nt: TGCAGCGCCTGGACTAGCGGGAGACTCTCCTACGAGCAGTACTTC
v_gene: TRBV20-1; j_gene: TRBJ1-5; d_gene: NA; abundance: many; CDR3aa: CSARDQWQGNQPQHF; CDR3nt: TGCAGTGCTAGAGATCAGTGGCAGGGCAATCAGCCCCAGCATTTT
v_gene: TRBV13; j_gene: TRBJ2-3; d_gene: NA; abundance: NA; CDR3aa: CASSPRDTQYF; CDR3nt: TGTGCCAGCAGCCCGCGGGATACGCAGTATTTT
v_gene: TRBV4-1; j_gene: TRBJ1-6; d_gene: NA; abundance: few; CDR3aa: CASTRHRVDSPLHF; CDR3nt: TGCGCCAGCACCCGGCACAGGGTCGATTCACCCCTCCACTTT
v_gene: TRBV18; j_gene: TRBJ1-1; d_gene: NA; abundance: few; CDR3aa: CASSPLGVNTEAFF; CDR3nt: TGTGCCAGCTCACCACTCGGGGTGAACACTGAAGCTTTCTTT
v_gene: TRBV19; j_gene: TRBJ2-7; d_gene: NA; abundance: NA; CDR3aa: CASSELGQSNTYEQYF; CDR3nt: TGTGCCAGTAGTGAGCTAGGACAGTCTAACACCTACGAGCAGTACTTC
v_gene: TRBV27; j_gene: TRBJ1-1; d_gene: TRBD1; abundance: few; CDR3aa: CASSTHRGVRTEAFF; CDR3nt: TGTGCCAGCAGTACCCACAGGGGAGTGCGCACTGAAGCTTTCTTT
v_gene: TRBV14; j_gene: TRBJ2-1; d_gene: NA; abundance: NA; CDR3aa: CASSQGLGNEQFF; CDR3nt: TGTGCCAGCAGCCAAGGGCTGGGCAATGAGCAGTTCTTC
v_gene: TRBV12-3/TRBV12-4; j_gene: TRBJ2-3; d_gene: TRBD1; abundance: NA; CDR3aa: CASSLQGVGTDTQYF; CDR3nt: TGTGCCAGCAGTTTACAGGGGGTTGGCACAGATACGCAGTATTTT
v_gene: TRBV9; j_gene: TRBJ2-1; d_gene: TRBD2; abundance: few; CDR3aa: CASSDRLAGESSNEQFF; CDR3nt: TGTGCCAGCAGCGATAGACTAGCGGGAGAAAGTTCCAATGAGCAGTTCTTC
v_gene: TRBV2; j_gene: TRBJ2-2; d_gene: NA; abundance: many; CDR3aa: CASSGYPNTGELFF; CDR3nt: TGTGCCAGCAGTGGTTACCCGAACACCGGGGAGCTGTTTTTT
v_gene: TRBV5-1; j_gene: TRBJ2-1; d_gene: NA; abundance: many; CDR3aa: CASSFGGSYNEQFF; CDR3nt: TGCGCCAGCAGCTTCGGGGGCTCCTACAATGAGCAGTTCTTC
v_gene: TRBV6-5; j_gene: TRBJ2-6; d_gene: NA; abundance: few; CDR3aa: CASSRGRSGANVLTF; CDR3nt: TGTGCCAGCAGCCGCGGCCGCTCTGGGGCCAACGTCCTGACTTTC
v_gene: TRBV9; j_gene: TRBJ2-1; d_gene: NA; abundance: few; CDR3aa: CASSLGLDAYNEQFF; CDR3nt: TGTGCCAGCAGCTTGGGGCTAGACGCCTACAATGAGCAGTTCTTC
v_gene: TRBV27; j_gene: TRBJ1-6; d_gene: TRBD1; abundance: many; CDR3aa: CASRTGGSYNSPLHF; CDR3nt: TGTGCCAGCAGGACAGGGGGGAGCTATAATTCACCCCTCCACTTT